This T cell receptor beta chain emerged from a study of blood T cell repertoires in COVID-19. Study background: Sources were T cells, B-cell-depleted T cells, or PBMCs; the material itself was cDNA or gDNA.

During active infection, Seattle patients enrolled and were then monitored through disease. Germline assignment: CDR1 SNHLY and CDR2 FYNNEI. The CDR3 contains 14 residues. The V and J ends lost 1 base and 1 base respectively, with 7 bases between them. The authors' processing: Amplification of reference gene primers provided the estimated nucleated cell counts. Profiling relied on immunoSEQ multiplex PCR, and the TCRdb table lists in-frame clones only, not all of them. The DNA gave D and trimming, while V, J and clone size come from that table. The sample yields fewer than 350,000 clones, roughly 90% seen once.

V and J are TRBV2 and TRBJ1-1; D not certain. The sequence was obtained from a woman in her sixties with COVID-19, enrolled during active disease. Material for sequencing was peripheral blood. CDR3 protein: CASSEVYRNTEAFF. Here the CDR3 DNA reads TGTGCCAGCAGTGAAGTGTATAGGAACACTGAAGCTTTCTTT.